This is a list of T cell receptor beta chains from one sample in a study of cytomegalovirus exposure and HLA in healthy donors. Profiled with immunoSEQ multiplex PCR; TCRdb holds only in-frame clones, not every one. The table includes 73,000 or so clones, 85% to 95% detected once. The sequencing input was PBMCs. All receptors derive from a woman aged 18-29 years in good health and CMV-seropositive. Both conserved end residues are part of each CDR3. A D gene is named only where the DNA matches it firmly. Only some rows state a clone size, as once, few, many or a class for expanded clones.

.	TRBV28	TRBJ1-4	.	TGTGCCAGCAGGCCGCAGGGTATTGGTAATGAAAAACTGTTTTTT	CASRPQGIGNEKLFF
.	TRBV6-5	TRBJ2-1	.	TGTGCCAGCAGTACAGGAAACAAGCAGTTCTTC	CASSTGNKQFF
.	TRBV6-5	TRBJ1-3	.	TGTGCCAGCAGTTACTCGTTGGGGGCCTCTGGAAACACCATATATTTT	CASSYSLGASGNTIYF
.	TRBV5-1	TRBJ1-1	.	TGCGCCAGCAGCCATGGTTCGTCGGGGACTGAAGCTTTCTTT	CASSHGSSGTEAFF
.	TRBV28	TRBJ2-1	.	TGTGCCAGCAGTGAAAGACAGGGGAGGGGGCATGAGCAGTTCTTC	CASSERQGRGHEQFF
.	TRBV5-4	TRBJ2-1	TRBD1	TGTGCCAGCACAACCGGGACAGGGGTCAATGAGCAGTTCTTC	CASTTGTGVNEQFF
.	TRBV28	TRBJ1-1	.	TGTGCCAGCACGCGGGGCGGTATGAACACTGAAGCTTTCTTT	CASTRGGMNTEAFF
.	TRBV7-6	TRBJ2-5	.	TGTGCCAGCAGCTTAGCGTCAGGGCAAGAGACCCAGTACTTC	CASSLASGQETQYF
.	TRBV11-3	TRBJ2-5	TRBD2	TGTGCCCCCGGGGGAGTAGCGGGGAGACAAGAGACCCAGTACTTC	CAPGGVAGRQETQYF
.	TRBV19	TRBJ2-7	.	TGTGCCAGTAGTATGACAGGTTCTTCCTACGAGCAGTACTTC	CASSMTGSSYEQYF
.	TRBV5-1	TRBJ2-1	.	TGCGCCAGCAGCTTGAGAACAGGCAAGTACAATGAGCAGTTCTTC	CASSLRTGKYNEQFF
.	TRBV25-1	TRBJ1-4	.	TGTGCCAGCAGCCCTCCGGGGGGGGGTAGCGAAAAACTGTTTTTT	CASSPPGGGSEKLFF
few	TRBV5-1	TRBJ2-3	.	TGCGCCAGCAGCTACCTAGCAAGATCGGGGGACAGCGAGGCAGATACGCAGTATTTT	CASSYLARSGDSEADTQYF
few	TRBV7-2	TRBJ1-2	TRBD1	TGTGCCAGCAGCTGGGGACAGGGAGAAGGTGGCTACACCTTC	CASSWGQGEGGYTF
once	TRBV7-8	TRBJ1-1	.	TGTGCCAGCAGCTTAGAGGGGTCGGACACTGAAGCTTTCTTT	CASSLEGSDTEAFF
.	TRBV6-5	TRBJ1-2	.	TGTGCCAGCAGAAGAGAATCCGGCTACACCTTC	CASRRESGYTF
once	TRBV5-4	TRBJ2-3	TRBD2	TGTGCCAGCAGCCCCAGGACTAGCGGGAGTAAGGCAGATACGCAGTATTTT	CASSPRTSGSKADTQYF
.	TRBV15	TRBJ2-1	.	TGTGCCACCTCACTCGCTAGCGCCACCCACAATGAGCAGTTCTTC	CATSLASATHNEQFF
.	TRBV6-4	TRBJ2-1	.	TGTGCCAGCAGTGTTTCACCGAGCTCCTACAATGAGCAGTTCTTC	CASSVSPSSYNEQFF
.	TRBV11-3	TRBJ2-3	.	TGTGCCAGCAGCTTACGGGCAGGGACAGATACGCAGTATTTT	CASSLRAGTDTQYF
.	TRBV5-1	TRBJ1-2	TRBD1	TGCGCCAGCGGTCCCGGGGACAGGGACTATGGCTACACCTTC	CASGPGDRDYGYTF
.	TRBV5-1	TRBJ2-3	.	TGCGCCAGCAGCGGCGGAGATACGCAGTATTTT	CASSGGDTQYF
once	TRBV11-3	TRBJ1-1	.	TGTGCCAGCAGCTCTAGAGGTGGCACTGAAGCTTTCTTT	CASSSRGGTEAFF
.	TRBV7-9	TRBJ1-4	.	TGTGCCAGCAGCTTAGGAGGGACTCGGGGTGAAAAACTGTTTTTT	CASSLGGTRGEKLFF
.	TRBV6-1	TRBJ1-2	.	TGTGCCAGCAGTCCTGTTGCAGGGTCCTATGGCTACACCTTC	CASSPVAGSYGYTF
.	TRBV28	TRBJ2-4	TRBD2	TGTGCCAGCAGTGGGACTAGCGGGGGGAGCATTCAGTACTTC	CASSGTSGGSIQYF
.	TRBV27	TRBJ1-2	TRBD1	TGTGCCAGCAGCCCGACAGGGGGGCCACTATTTGGCTACACCTTC	CASSPTGGPLFGYTF